Presented here are 25 T cell receptor beta chains from one specimen sequenced in a study of radiotherapy plus CTLA-4 blockade in lung cancer. The method was immunoSEQ multiplex PCR; TCRdb's version includes in-frame clones alone and lacks a portion of them. Of fewer than 35,000 clones listed, over 70% are singletons. The material sequenced was peripheral blood, taken from a patient treated with radiotherapy plus ipilimumab. These receptors came from a human donor with non-small cell lung cancer that progressed on radiotherapy plus ipilimumab.

The rearrangement joins TRBV9 to TRBJ2-1; D is possibly TRBD2 (7 bases). V gave up 3 bases and J gave up 8 bases, with 21 bases separating them. The CDR3 extends over 16 amino acids. Germline V CDR1 and CDR2: SGDLS, YYNGEE. The CDR3: CASSALGAGALDEQFF. For the CDR3, the DNA is TGTGCCAGCAGCGCTTTGGGGGCGGGGGCTTTAGATGAGCAGTTCTTC.

This chain connects TRBV18 to TRBJ2-5, with 9 bases identical to TRBD2. The CDR3 has 13 residues. Unmatched junction bases numbered 2, after V lost 4 bases and J lost 5 bases. Germline V gene data show CDR1 as KGHSH and CDR2 as LQKENI. The CDR3 spells CASSQGLAETQYF. The CDR3 DNA reads TGTGCCAGCTCACAAGGACTAGCGGAGACCCAGTACTTC. Full variable domain (rest looked up from reference TRBV18 and TRBJ2-5): NAGVMQNPRHLVRRRGQEARLRCSPMKGHSHVYWYRQLPEEGLKFMVYLQKENIIDESGMPKERFSAEFPKEGPSILRIQQVVRGDSAAYFCASSQGLAETQYFGPGTRLLVL.

The chain recombines TRBV7-2 with TRBJ1-1; perhaps TRBD1 as D (5 bases). CDR1 and CDR2 from the germline V gene are SGHTA and FQGNSA. The CDR3 contains 15 residues. V lost 4 bases to trimming and J lost 0 bases, with 12 bases between them. This CDR3 reads CASSWGSQMNTEAFF. CDR3 DNA: TGTGCCAGCAGCTGGGGGAGTCAGATGAACACTGAAGCTTTCTTT.

The sample holds a few counts of this clone. This chain links TRBV28 with TRBJ2-7; D is undetermined. Trimming shortened V by 4 bases and J by 2 bases, and 9 bases separated the two germline ends. This CDR3 contains 13 residues. The germline V gene encodes CDR1 MDHEN and CDR2 SYDVKM. CDR3 protein: CASSSYTTYEQYF. CDR3 DNA: TGTGCCAGCAGTTCCTATACCACCTACGAGCAGTACTTC.

The rearrangement uses TRBV5-4 and TRBJ2-3; the D is unclear. Germline CDR1 reads SGHNT; CDR2 reads YYREEE (reference sequence). The ends were cut back, 2 bases at V and 2 bases at J, with 9 bases in the middle. There are 14 residues in the CDR3. CDR3 region: CASSFPANTDTQYF. CDR3 DNA: TGTGCCAGCAGCTTCCCAGCAAACACAGATACGCAGTATTTT.

V usage is TRBV28 and J usage is TRBJ1-2, with TRBD1 as a possible D gene (6 bases). Germline V gene data show CDR1 as MDHEN and CDR2 as SYDVKM. The CDR3 length is 14 residues. V lost 3 bases and J lost 3, with 11 bases in between. In DNA, the CDR3 is TGTGCCAGCAGTTTGGGGGGCAGGGACTATGGCTACACCTTC. It specifies CASSLGGRDYGYTF.

This chain connects TRBV28 to TRBJ1-5; TRBD1 is a possible D gene (5 bases). The ends were cut back, 6 bases at V and 4 bases at J, with 13 bases in the middle. CDR1 is MDHEN and CDR2 is SYDVKM in the germline V gene. There are 14 residues in the CDR3. This chain's CDR3 is CASSRQLGNQPQHF. CDR3 DNA sequence: TGTGCCAGCAGCCGACAGCTGGGGAATCAGCCCCAGCATTTT.

J is TRBJ1-1 and V is TRBV18; the match to TRBD1 covers 9 bases. There are 14 residues in the CDR3. The germline CDR1 and CDR2 sequences are KGHSH and LQKENI. V lost 2 bases to trimming and J lost 6 bases; unmatched junction nucleotides: 4. The CDR3 region has the DNA TGTGCCAGCTCACCAGACAGGGGGAGGTCTGAAGCTTTCTTT. Translation: CASSPDRGRSEAFF.

The V and J genes are TRBV29-1 and TRBJ2-1, with D possibly being TRBD2 (6 bases). The CDR3 is made up of 14 amino acids. Germline CDR1 is SQVTM and CDR2 is ANQGSEA. The V end was cut by 7 bases, the J end by 0 bases, with 13 bases between. The CDR3 DNA is TGCAGCGCTCGGGACTCCAGCTCCTACAATGAGCAGTTCTTC. Translation gives CSARDSSSYNEQFF.

The V and J genes are TRBV19 and TRBJ2-3; D is perhaps TRBD2 (5 bases). The CDR3 runs to 14 residues. Germline lookup yields CDR1 LNHDA and CDR2 SQIVND (reference sequence). Deletions cut 8 bases from V and 2 bases from J, with 14 bases between. The CDR3 protein is CASGGRGFTDTQYF. The DNA of the CDR3 is TGTGCCAGTGGCGGTCGGGGTTTCACAGATACGCAGTATTTT.

The chain employs TRBV14 and TRBJ1-2; no clear D. This CDR3 contains 14 residues. Germline values: CDR1 SGHDN, CDR2 FVKESK. The ends were cut back, 0 bases at V and 2 bases at J, with 7 bases in the middle. The CDR3 spells CASSQDQANYGYTF. The CDR3 DNA follows: TGTGCCAGCAGCCAAGACCAGGCCAACTATGGCTACACCTTC. The full variable domain, rest sourced from reference TRBV14 and TRBJ1-2, is EAGVTQFPSHSVIEKGQTVTLRCDPISGHDNLYWYRRVMGKEIKFLLHFVKESKQDESGMPNNRFLAERTGGTYSTLKVQPAELEDSGVYFCASSQDQANYGYTFGSGTRLTVV.

This sequence joins TRBV5-1 and TRBJ2-1; the D is unclear. From germline, CDR1 is SGHRS and CDR2 YFSETQ. V dropped 4 bases and J dropped 1 base, with 12 bases sitting between them. The CDR3 is made up of 15 amino acids. CDR3 region: CASSPDPRSYNEQFF. In DNA, the CDR3 is TGCGCCAGCAGCCCGGACCCACGGTCCTACAATGAGCAGTTCTTC. The full variable domain, completed using reference TRBV5-1 and TRBJ2-1, is KAGVTQTPRYLIKTRGQQVTLSCSPISGHRSVSWYQQTPGQGLQFLFEYFSETQRNKGNFPGRFSGRQFSNSRSEMNVSTLELGDSALYLCASSPDPRSYNEQFFGPGTRLTVL.

This chain links TRBV28 with TRBJ1-1, with D unclear. The CDR3 is 18 amino acids. Germline V lookup: CDR1 MDHEN, CDR2 SYDVKM. V was shortened by 2 bases and J by 2 bases, with 21 bases between the two germline ends. CDR3 sequence (DNA): TGTGCCAGCAGTTTAAGACAAGCTTACTCAGAAAGAAACACTGAAGCTTTCTTT. Protein product: CASSLRQAYSERNTEAFF.

The chain recombines TRBV4-2 with TRBJ1-2; D may be TRBD1 (6 bases). Trimming cost V 0 bases and J 4 bases, with 15 bases left between them. Germline V gene lookup returns CDR1 LGHNA and CDR2 YNFKEQ. The CDR3 loop spans 16 amino acids. CDR3 in DNA: TGTGCCAGCAGCCAAGAATCAGGTGGGGGCGGCTATGGCTACACCTTC. This sequence encodes CASSQESGGGGYGYTF.

The chain carries TRBV2 and TRBJ2-3, with 11 bases aligning to TRBD1. The CDR3 is 15 amino acids. The germline CDR1 and CDR2 sequences are SNHLY and FYNNEI. V lost 5 bases and J lost 3; bases outside the gene matches: 4. The CDR3 region is CASSKGQGATDTQYF. CDR3 sequence (DNA): TGTGCCAGCAGTAAAGGACAGGGGGCAACAGATACGCAGTATTTT.

The V call is TRBV5-1, the J call TRBJ1-1; D ambiguous. The V end was cut by 5 bases, the J end by 0 bases, with 8 bases between. The germline gives CDR1 SGHRS, CDR2 YFSETQ. The CDR3 runs 13 residues. The CDR3 loop reads CASRGSLNTEAFF. The CDR3 DNA sequence: TGCGCCAGCAGGGGCAGCTTGAACACTGAAGCTTTCTTT. Combining the CDR3 with reference TRBV5-1 and TRBJ1-1 gives the whole variable domain KAGVTQTPRYLIKTRGQQVTLSCSPISGHRSVSWYQQTPGQGLQFLFEYFSETQRNKGNFPGRFSGRQFSNSRSEMNVSTLELGDSALYLCASRGSLNTEAFFGQGTRLTVV.

The gene calls are TRBV20-1 and TRBJ2-7, with D unclear. Germline CDR1 and CDR2: DFQATT and SNEGSKA (reference sequence). CDR3 length: 11 residues. The CDR3: CMAKDHYEQYF. CDR3 nucleotides: TGCATGGCGAAGGATCACTACGAGCAGTACTTC.

The chain joins TRBV18 to TRBJ1-1; no firm D call. V was clipped by 5 bases and J by 6 bases, with 13 bases between them. Germline loops: CDR1 KGHSH, CDR2 LQKENI. This CDR3 is built from 13 residues. DNA for the CDR3: TGTGCCAGCTCAACAAATAAGGGCGCTGAAGCTTTCTTT. Protein: CASSTNKGAEAFF.

The chain combines TRBV7-8 with TRBJ2-3; 7 bases fit TRBD2. Germline CDR1 SGHVS, CDR2 FQNEAQ. This CDR3 region has 15 residues. Unmatched junction bases numbered 9, after V lost 4 bases and J lost 5 bases. The CDR3 spells CASSWRGNWEDTQYF. CDR3 nucleotide sequence: TGTGCCAGCAGCTGGCGGGGGAACTGGGAAGATACGCAGTATTTT.

Details on this clone: One junction end does not reproduce the germline sequence, and a read error may be involved. This same CDR3 is encoded by further DNA sequences in the sample. J is TRBJ2-1 and V is TRBV7-6; the match to TRBD2 covers 8 bases. The V gene's germline CDR1 is SGHVS and CDR2 FNYEAQ. The CDR3 is 13 amino acids. In DNA form, the CDR3 reads TGTGCCAGCAGTTTGCCGGGGGGGGATGAACAGTTCTTC. Protein sequence: CASSLPGGDEQFF.

The chain has TRBV9 and TRBJ2-7; possible D gene TRBD1, 6 bases. Germline CDR1 and CDR2: SGDLS and YYNGEE. The germline V and J ends were trimmed by 4 bases and 6 bases, with 20 bases remaining between them. The CDR3 is 15 amino acids. This chain's CDR3 is CASSLGATGQREQYF. For the CDR3, the DNA is TGTGCCAGCAGCCTCGGGGCAACAGGGCAACGCGAGCAGTACTTC.

The rearrangement joins TRBV28 to TRBJ2-7; TRBD2 aligns across 14 bases. The CDR3 extends over 18 amino acids. The J segment lost 3 bases and the V segment lost 5 bases, leaving 12 bases of the junction unmatched. CDR1 is MDHEN, CDR2 SYDVKM, per germline. CDR3 region: CASSTSPGLAGDHYEQYF. In DNA form, the CDR3 reads TGTGCCAGCAGTACGTCTCCGGGACTAGCGGGAGATCACTACGAGCAGTACTTC.

The V and J genes are TRBV7-6 and TRBJ2-2; D not certain. CDR3 length: 15 amino acids. In germline, CDR1 is SGHVS, CDR2 FNYEAQ. V was cut by 5 bases and J by 5 bases, with 15 bases left in between. As DNA, the CDR3 is TGTGCCAGCAGCCTCCAGACGGACGGTACCGGGGAGCTGTTTTTT. This encodes CASSLQTDGTGELFF. Using reference TRBV7-6 and TRBJ2-2 for the parts outside the CDR3, the full variable domain is GAGVSQSPRYKVTKRGQDVALRCDPISGHVSLYWYRQALGQGPEFLTYFNYEAQQDKSGLPNDRFSAERPEGSISTLTIQRTEQRDSAMYRCASSLQTDGTGELFFGEGSRLTVL.

This sequence joins TRBV27 and TRBJ2-7, with D possibly matching TRBD2 (5 bases). This CDR3 region has 16 residues. V lost 4 bases and J lost 2, with 18 bases in between. Per the germline V gene, CDR1 is MNHEY and CDR2 is SMNVEV (reference sequence). The CDR3 loop reads CASSSLGVSYPYEQYF. CDR3 DNA sequence: TGTGCCAGCAGTTCCCTCGGGGTATCTTATCCCTACGAGCAGTACTTC.

The chain employs TRBV11-2 and TRBJ2-7, with TRBD1 matching over 7 bases. Trimming at V came to 1 base and at J to 3 bases, leaving 3 bases not matched to a gene. The CDR3 has 14 residues. CDR1 and CDR2 (germline): SGHAT, FQNNGV. The CDR3: CASSLGGGDYEQYF. The CDR3 nucleotides read TGTGCCAGCAGCTTAGGAGGGGGCGACTACGAGCAGTACTTC. Complete variable domain (other parts from reference TRBV11-2 and TRBJ2-7): EAGVAQSPRYKIIEKRQSVAFWCNPISGHATLYWYQQILGQGPKLLIQFQNNGVVDDSQLPKDRFSAERLKGVDSTLKIQPAKLEDSAVYLCASSLGGGDYEQYFGPGTRLTVT.